The 5 T cell receptor beta chains reported below all come from one sample, sequenced in a study of Graves' ophthalmopathy and Graves' hyperthyroidism. From RNA, the CDR3 regions of TCR beta chains were amplified and sequenced. Amplification began with first-round RT-PCR using HTBI primers, then second-round multiplex PCR was performed. One entry per CDR3 protein, called by TCRdb with MiXCR from the multiplex PCR reads. The data hold 580,000 or so distinct CDR3 sequences, with roughly 40% observed a single time. The source material was peripheral blood or thyroid tissue (not recorded which). These TCRs come from an adult man with Graves' hyperthyroidism.

This clonotype was seen only a few times. The V call is TRBV19, the J call TRBJ1-2; TRBD1 agrees at 7 bases. V lost 4 bases, J lost 4 bases, and 6 bases stayed unmatched. Germline CDR1 reads LNHDA; CDR2 reads SQIVND (reference sequence). This CDR3 comprises 14 residues. As DNA, the CDR3 is TGTGCCAGTAGTACGGGACAGAAACGCTATGGCTACACCTTC. This sequence encodes CASSTGQKRYGYTF.

The chain uses TRBV20-1 and TRBJ1-1; 10 bases are shared with TRBD1. Per germline, CDR1 DFQATT and CDR2 SNEGSKA (reference sequence). This CDR3 has 15 residues. J gave up 4 bases and V 0 bases, and 5 bases lay outside the gene matches. The CDR3 loop reads CSARDSRTGGTEAFF. CDR3 bases: TGCAGTGCTAGAGATAGCCGGACAGGGGGCACTGAAGCTTTCTTT.

This clonotype came up many times. This chain uses TRBV13 with TRBJ1-6; a possible D gene is TRBD1 (5 bases). The germline V and J ends were trimmed by 2 bases and 9 bases, with 17 bases remaining between them. This CDR3 contains 16 residues. CDR1 is PRHDT and CDR2 is FYEKMQ in the germline V gene (reference sequence). The CDR3 protein is CASSLQPGRGGSPLHF. DNA for the CDR3: TGTGCCAGCAGCTTACAACCAGGGAGGGGAGGTTCACCCCTCCACTTT.

This clonotype was recorded many times. The CDR3 sequence is CATSDDSYEQYF. The CDR3 DNA reads TGTGCCACGTCAGATGACTCCTACGAGCAGTACTTC. The J gene is TRBJ2-7, the V gene TRBV15; D not certain. The CDR3 loop spans 12 amino acids. Per the germline V gene, CDR1 is LNHNV and CDR2 is YYDKDF (reference sequence). Between the trimmed V and J ends, which lost 9 bases and 0 bases, there was a span of 9 bases. Complete variable domain (other parts from reference TRBV15 and TRBJ2-7): DAMVIQNPRYQVTQFGKPVTLSCSQTLNHNVMYWYQQKSSQAPKLLFHYYDKDFNNEADTPDNFQSRRPNTSFCFLDIRSPGLGDTAMYLCATSDDSYEQYFGPGTRLTVT.

Many counts were recorded for this clonotype. This chain joins TRBV2 and TRBJ1-3; tentative D call: TRBD1 (6 bases). V lost 4 bases, J lost 2 bases, and 15 bases lay in between. The germline V gene encodes CDR1 SNHLY and CDR2 FYNNEI. This CDR3 contains 16 residues. CDR3 sequence: CASSGASGAAGNTIYF. The CDR3 DNA reads TGTGCCAGCAGTGGAGCATCAGGGGCGGCTGGAAACACCATATATTTT.